The next 23 T cell receptor beta chains were all read from a single sample in a study of OX40 agonist ivuxolimab in advanced cancers. Clones were sequenced by immunoSEQ multiplex PCR, and TCRdb holds only the in-frame ones, with some missing. Counted here are roughly 100,000 clones, approximately 87% occurring once; the ten biggest clones make up around 1.6%. The specimen comprised CD4+ or CD8+ T cells sorted from blood, sampled in a trial of the OX40 agonist ivuxolimab. These TCRs come from an adult with an advanced solid tumor such as melanoma, head and neck, liver or kidney cancer.

The CDR3 sequence: CASSKAGTVGETQYF. CDR3 nucleotide sequence: TGTGCCAGCAGCAAAGCCGGGACCGTGGGAGAGACCCAGTACTTC. The chain combines TRBV11-2 with TRBJ2-5; the D call may be TRBD1 or TRBD2 (5 bases each). V was pared by 5 bases and J by 4 bases, with 17 bases between. This CDR3 spans 15 amino acids. Germline-derived CDR1 and CDR2 are SGHAT and FQNNGV.

The genes are TRBV4-2 and TRBJ2-4, with D maybe TRBD2 (6 bases). Germline assignment: CDR1 LGHNA and CDR2 YNFKEQ. The CDR3 loop spans 16 amino acids. V was clipped by 4 bases and J by 0 bases, with 13 bases between them. The CDR3 here is CASSLGGVLAKNIQYF. DNA of the CDR3: TGTGCCAGCAGCCTGGGCGGGGTTCTAGCCAAAAACATTCAGTACTTC.

This clone occurred a few times. Other nucleotide sequences in the sample specify the same CDR3. The chain joins TRBV7-2 to TRBJ2-1; 14 nucleotides align to TRBD2. Losses at the gene ends were 1 base for V and 3 bases for J; bases not matched to a gene: 5. The length of the CDR3 is 18 residues. The germline CDR1 and CDR2 sequences are SGHTA and FQGNSA. CDR3 sequence: CASSLEGTSGRFYNEQFF. The DNA for the CDR3 is TGTGCCAGCAGCTTAGAAGGGACTAGCGGGAGATTCTACAATGAGCAGTTCTTC.

J is TRBJ1-1 and V is TRBV2; D gene uncertain. V was pared by 2 bases and J by 0 bases, with 7 bases between. The CDR3 is 14 residues long. Germline assignment: CDR1 SNHLY and CDR2 FYNNEI. CDR3 DNA: TGTGCCAGCAGTGAAAACCAGCTGAACACTGAAGCTTTCTTT. Protein sequence: CASSENQLNTEAFF.

The V and J genes are TRBV11-2 and TRBJ2-3; 7 bases agree with TRBD2. This CDR3 region has 15 residues. Germline loops: CDR1 SGHAT, CDR2 FQNNGV. V shed 8 bases, J shed 0 bases, and the junction held 8 bases outside the gene matches. Here the CDR3 reads CASSAAGVSTDTQYF. The CDR3 nucleotides read TGTGCCAGCTCGGCGGCGGGGGTAAGCACAGATACGCAGTATTTT.

The chain joins TRBV15 to TRBJ2-2; D is undetermined. The V gene lost 1 base and the J gene lost 4 bases, with 13 bases spanning the gap. The CDR3 length is 16 residues. Germline CDR1 is LNHNV and CDR2 is YYDKDF (reference sequence). The CDR3 sequence: CATSRGPVLGTGELFF. The CDR3 DNA sequence: TGTGCCACCAGCAGAGGACCCGTTTTGGGCACCGGGGAGCTGTTTTTT.

This chain joins TRBV9 and TRBJ2-3; D possibly corresponds to TRBD1 (5 bases). The CDR3 is made up of 13 amino acids. Trimming pared 4 bases from V and 6 bases from J, leaving 12 bases between. Germline values: CDR1 SGDLS, CDR2 YYNGEE. CDR3: CASSITGGDTQYF. The CDR3, as DNA: TGTGCCAGCAGCATCACAGGTGGTGATACGCAGTATTTT.

This rearrangement joins TRBV10-2 to TRBJ2-3; D possibly corresponds to TRBD2 (5 bases). The V and J ends lost 6 bases and 1 base respectively, with 14 bases between them. The CDR3 consists of 15 residues. Germline V gene lookup returns CDR1 WSHSY and CDR2 SAAADI. The CDR3 spells CASSDSWRGTDTQYF. The CDR3 region has the DNA TGCGCCAGCAGCGACTCTTGGCGGGGCACAGATACGCAGTATTTT.

The CDR3 DNA follows: TGTGCCAGCAGTGAATATCGACAGGGAGGGACTGAAGCTTTCTTT. This encodes CASSEYRQGGTEAFF. The chain uses TRBV2 and TRBJ1-1; 7 bases agree with TRBD1. The germline gives CDR1 SNHLY, CDR2 FYNNEI. CDR3 length equals 15 residues. Trimming removed 2 bases from V and 5 bases from J; junction bases left unmatched: 8.

This clone was seen a few times. The chain recombines TRBV6-5 with TRBJ2-2; D remains ambiguous. Germline CDR1 is MNHEY and CDR2 is SVGAGI. Between the trimmed V and J ends, which lost 5 bases and 5 bases, there was a span of 3 bases. The CDR3 runs 11 residues. CDR3 sequence: CASSRTGELFF. The CDR3 DNA sequence: TGTGCCAGCAGTCGGACCGGGGAGCTGTTTTTT.

The chain carries TRBV18 and TRBJ1-3, with 8 positions matching TRBD1. This CDR3 comprises 15 residues. Losses at the gene ends were 6 bases for V and 4 bases for J; bases not matched to a gene: 8. Germline CDR1 reads KGHSH; CDR2 reads LQKENI. This chain's CDR3 is CASSPDRGQGNTIYF. As DNA, the CDR3 is TGTGCCAGCTCGCCCGACAGGGGACAAGGAAACACCATATATTTT.

The chain carries TRBV12-1 and TRBJ2-1; whether TRBD2, the table's D call, matches the DNA was not checked. TRBV12-1 is described as a pseudogene. The CDR3 length is 16 residues. Here the CDR3 DNA reads TGTGCCAGCAGCTTCCTGACTAGCGGACCTTACAATGAGCAGTTCTTC. Translating it yields CASSFLTSGPYNEQFF.

This clone appeared a single time. This chain links TRBV6-1 with TRBJ2-7, with 7 bases lining up with TRBD1. Trimming at V came to 10 bases and at J to 4 bases, leaving 13 bases not matched to a gene. There are 14 residues in the CDR3. The V gene's germline CDR1 is MNHNS and CDR2 SASEGT. The CDR3 spells CATQKTAGGYEQYF. CDR3 DNA sequence: TGTGCCACCCAGAAGACAGCAGGGGGATACGAGCAGTACTTC.

The chain carries TRBV18 and TRBJ2-1, with 9 bases aligning to TRBD1. Germline V gene sequence: CDR1 KGHSH, CDR2 LQKENI. The CDR3 is 15 residues long. V shed 3 bases and J 4 bases; nucleotides not matched to a gene: 4. DNA of the CDR3: TGTGCCAGCTCACCTCTCGGGACAGGGTACAATGAGCAGTTCTTC. Translated: CASSPLGTGYNEQFF. Combining the CDR3 with reference TRBV18 and TRBJ2-1 gives the whole variable domain NAGVMQNPRHLVRRRGQEARLRCSPMKGHSHVYWYRQLPEEGLKFMVYLQKENIIDESGMPKERFSAEFPKEGPSILRIQQVVRGDSAAYFCASSPLGTGYNEQFFGPGTRLTVL.

The J gene is TRBJ2-7, the V gene TRBV21-1; the table's D call, TRBD2, was not checked against the DNA. TRBV21-1 corresponds to a pseudogene. CDR3 length: 16 residues. CDR3 in amino acids: CASKHGTSGKPYEQYF. CDR3 DNA sequence: TGTGCCAGCAAACACGGGACTAGCGGGAAGCCCTACGAGCAGTACTTC.

J is TRBJ2-6 and V is TRBV19, with TRBD1 matching over 7 bases. The germline CDR1 and CDR2 sequences are LNHDA and SQIVND (reference sequence). The CDR3 loop spans 15 amino acids. The junction had 5 bases not matched to a gene; V was cut back by 7 bases and J by 2 bases. CDR3 in DNA: TGTGCCAGTACCAATGACAGGGCTGGGGCCAACGTCCTGACTTTC. This encodes CASTNDRAGANVLTF.

The chain couples TRBV7-6 to TRBJ1-1; D unclear. The CDR3 runs to 12 residues. V was pared by 6 bases and J by 0 bases, with 5 bases between. In germline, CDR1 is SGHVS, CDR2 FNYEAQ. Here the CDR3 reads CASSQMNTEAFF. The CDR3 nucleotides read TGTGCCAGCAGTCAGATGAACACTGAAGCTTTCTTT. Supplemented by reference TRBV7-6 and TRBJ1-1, the full variable domain reads GAGVSQSPRYKVTKRGQDVALRCDPISGHVSLYWYRQALGQGPEFLTYFNYEAQQDKSGLPNDRFSAERPEGSISTLTIQRTEQRDSAMYRCASSQMNTEAFFGQGTRLTVV.

The chain couples TRBV19 to TRBJ1-4, with a weak D call TRBD1 (5 bases). CDR1 LNHDA and CDR2 SQIVND come from the germline V gene (reference sequence). Between the trimmed V and J ends, which lost 2 bases and 6 bases, there was a span of 7 bases. The CDR3 contains 13 residues. The CDR3 sequence: CASSIQGYEKLFF. CDR3 DNA: TGTGCCAGTAGTATACAGGGTTATGAAAAACTGTTTTTT.

The rearrangement uses TRBV6-4 and TRBJ2-1, with 9 positions matching TRBD1. CDR3 length: 16 residues. Trimming removed 1 base from V and 5 bases from J; junction bases left unmatched: 6. CDR1 is MRHNA and CDR2 is SNTAGT in the germline V gene. The CDR3 bases are TGTGCCAGCAGTGACTGGCGGGACAGGGAGGACAATGAGCAGTTCTTC. Translation: CASSDWRDREDNEQFF.

The V call is TRBV4-1, the J call TRBJ2-1; 9 bases map to TRBD2. Germline V gene data show CDR1 as MGHRA and CDR2 as YSYEKL. The ends lost 0 bases at V and 3 bases at J; junction bases unmatched: 12. The CDR3 is 19 amino acids. The DNA for the CDR3 is TGCGCCAGCAGCCAAGATCGGGATACGGGACTAGCTGACTACAATGAGCAGTTCTTC. Residues: CASSQDRDTGLADYNEQFF.

The V call is TRBV7-9, the J call TRBJ2-5, with 9 nucleotides matching TRBD1. The length of the CDR3 is 13 residues. Per the germline V gene, CDR1 is SEHNR and CDR2 is FQNEAQ (reference sequence). With 5 bases clipped from V and 5 bases from J, the junction kept 3 bases outside the gene matches. Here the CDR3 reads CASSAGTGETQYF. CDR3 nucleotides: TGTGCCAGCAGCGCGGGGACAGGGGAGACCCAGTACTTC.

The chain employs TRBV12-5 and TRBJ1-1, with D perhaps matching TRBD1 (5 bases). Germline CDR1 reads LGHNT; CDR2 reads FRNRAP. V was trimmed by 8 bases and J by 7 bases, leaving 14 bases between them. The length of the CDR3 is 12 residues. The CDR3 DNA reads as TGTGCTAGTCAGGAGGTGAGGGGTGAAGCTTTCTTT. Encoded protein: CASQEVRGEAFF.

At least ten counts were recorded for this clone. The genes are TRBV5-1 and TRBJ2-5; D may be TRBD1 or TRBD2 (6 bases each). Germline loops: CDR1 SGHRS, CDR2 YFSETQ. V lost 0 bases and J lost 2, with 14 bases in between. This CDR3 spans 16 amino acids. The CDR3 is CASSLGQGGLQETQYF. CDR3 in DNA: TGCGCCAGCAGCTTGGGGCAAGGGGGGCTTCAAGAGACCCAGTACTTC.